This T cell receptor beta chain was recovered during a study of spatial heterogeneity in lung cancer. Points from the study as a whole: Higher tumor mutation counts went along with higher counts of expanded intratumoral alpha and beta TCRs.

Unique molecular identifiers tagged every individual TCR cDNA molecule. Via MiXCR, TCRdb re-called the 5' RACE reads, giving one row per CDR3 protein. The sample shows approximately 94,000 distinct CDR3 sequences, under 4.5% of them seen only once. Germline CDR1 reads SQVTM; CDR2 reads ANQGSEA. CDR3 length: 13 residues. V was clipped by 2 bases and J by 6 bases, with 12 bases between them. Time point of the sample: sample taken at primary tumor resection. Donation came from around 72 patients with untreated early-stage non-small cell lung cancer. Whole RNA from tumor, nontumor lung or frozen PBMC was sequenced unsorted. This clonotype was seen many times. No antigen is known for it.

The material sequenced was lung tumor tissue, taken at surgery. The clonotype originates from a male donor with early-stage non-small cell lung cancer. This chain uses TRBV29-1 with TRBJ2-3, with D unclear. CDR3 loop: CSVEQAPRDTQYF. In DNA, the CDR3 is TGCAGCGTTGAACAGGCCCCAAGGGATACGCAGTATTTT.